Listed below are T cell receptor beta chains from one sample, sequenced in a study of T cells after yellow fever vaccination. TCRdb reprocessed the 5' RACE reads with MiXCR, giving one entry per CDR3 protein. The table includes 25,000 to 35,000 distinct CDR3 sequences, 4.4% detected once. Sequenced material: CD8+ T cells sorted from PBMCs, taken 5 days after the yellow fever booster vaccination. The receptor set was obtained from a man aged 30-40 years who received the YFV17D yellow fever vaccine. Each CDR3 is given with its conserved first and last residue. A D gene is named only where the DNA matches it firmly. Size is stated for part of the rows, as once, few or many counts, or as a class when the clone is expanded.

size	D	V	J	CDR3	DNA
many	TRBD2	TRBV5-5	TRBJ2-1	CATGTSDEQFF	TGTGCCACCGGGACTAGTGATGAGCAGTTCTTC
many	NA	TRBV4-1	TRBJ2-3	CASSLTTDTQYF	TGCGCCAGCAGCCTAACGACAGATACGCAGTATTTT
many	NA	TRBV5-1	TRBJ2-3	CASSSGVPTRDTQYF	TGCGCCAGCAGCTCGGGGGTTCCAACCAGGGATACGCAGTATTTT
many	TRBD1	TRBV29-1	TRBJ1-1	CSVVGTGRGGTEAFF	TGCAGCGTTGTCGGGACAGGGCGAGGTGGGACTGAAGCTTTCTTT
few	TRBD1	TRBV6-4	TRBJ2-2	CASSERQGVTGELFF	TGTGCCAGCAGTGAAAGACAGGGGGTTACCGGGGAGCTGTTTTTT
many	TRBD1	TRBV4-3	TRBJ2-7	CASSQETGTGKYEQYF	TGCGCCAGCAGCCAGGAGACCGGGACAGGGAAGTACGAGCAGTACTTC
many	TRBD1	TRBV7-2	TRBJ2-7	CASSFDRGLYEQYF	TGTGCCAGCAGCTTTGACAGGGGATTATACGAGCAGTACTTC
few	TRBD1	TRBV20-1	TRBJ2-7	CSARGQGIAEQYF	TGCAGTGCCCGCGGACAGGGGATAGCCGAGCAGTACTTC
many	TRBD2	TRBV23-1	TRBJ2-5	CASSQAGLAGCLCQETQYF	TGCGCCAGCAGTCAGGCAGGACTAGCGGGATGCCTTTGCCAAGAGACCCAGTACTTC
many	TRBD1	TRBV6-5	TRBJ1-1	CASSYWRTGDGEAFF	TGTGCCAGCAGTTACTGGAGGACAGGGGATGGTGAAGCTTTCTTT
many	TRBD2	TRBV12-5	TRBJ2-5	CASGPPGGGQTQYF	TGTGCTAGTGGCCCTCCCGGGGGGGGCCAGACCCAGTACTTC
many	NA	TRBV6-5	TRBJ2-7	CASSPQSYEQYF	TGTGCCAGCAGCCCACAGAGCTACGAGCAGTACTTC
many	TRBD2	TRBV27	TRBJ2-1	CASSFLAGGWYNEQFF	TGTGCCAGCAGTTTTCTCGCGGGAGGTTGGTACAATGAGCAGTTCTTC
many	TRBD2	TRBV6-5	TRBJ2-1	CASSYSWEAGGLYNEQFF	TGTGCCAGCAGTTACTCGTGGGAGGCGGGAGGGCTGTACAATGAGCAGTTCTTC
many	NA	TRBV28	TRBJ2-2	CASREQGNTGELFF	TGTGCCAGCAGAGAACAGGGTAACACCGGGGAGCTGTTTTTT
many	TRBD1	TRBV6-5	TRBJ1-5	CASSQGQGAYQPQHF	TGTGCCAGCAGCCAAGGACAGGGGGCTTATCAGCCCCAGCATTTT
many	NA	TRBV20-1	TRBJ1-2	CSARDGLGSPYGYTF	TGCAGTGCTAGAGATGGGTTGGGAAGCCCCTATGGCTACACCTTC
many	TRBD1	TRBV6-4	TRBJ1-1	CASFQGTGGGAGVMNTEAFF	TGTGCCAGTTTTCAAGGGACAGGAGGAGGGGCTGGAGTCATGAACACTGAAGCTTTCTTT
NA	NA	TRBV18	TRBJ2-5	CASSPGGTSQETQYF	TGTGCCAGCTCACCGGGCGGGACTTCTCAAGAGACCCAGTACTTC
many	TRBD1	TRBV15	TRBJ2-1	CATSSPGTDNEQFF	TGTGCCACCAGCAGCCCTGGGACAGACAATGAGCAGTTCTTC
many	NA	TRBV4-3	TRBJ2-7	CASSQFAGREQYF	TGCGCCAGCAGCCAGTTTGCAGGCCGCGAGCAGTACTTC
many	NA	TRBV18	TRBJ2-5	CASSPPTSKETQYF	TGTGCCAGCTCACCACCCACTTCAAAAGAGACCCAGTACTTC
many	NA	TRBV5-6	TRBJ2-1	CASSVYNEQFF	TGTGCCAGCAGCGTTTACAATGAGCAGTTCTTC
many	TRBD2	TRBV20-1	TRBJ2-1	CSARSLAGDGEQFF	TGCAGTGCTAGATCGCTAGCGGGAGATGGTGAGCAGTTCTTC
many	NA	TRBV4-2	TRBJ1-6	CASSQAGTTSPLHF	TGTGCCAGCAGCCAAGCCGGGACTACTTCACCCCTCCACTTT
many	NA	TRBV5-6	TRBJ2-2	CASSPATDSNTGELFF	TGTGCCAGCAGCCCCGCGACAGATTCGAACACCGGGGAGCTGTTTTTT
many	NA	TRBV15	TRBJ2-1	CATSSPELSSYNEQFF	TGTGCCACCAGCAGCCCCGAATTGAGCTCCTACAATGAGCAGTTCTTC
medium-sized	TRBD1	TRBV7-8	TRBJ1-4	CATRARGRSEKLFF	TGTGCCACCCGGGCCAGGGGGCGAAGTGAAAAACTGTTTTTT
many	TRBD1	TRBV18	TRBJ2-7	CASSATGEHEQYF	TGTGCCAGCTCAGCTACAGGGGAACACGAGCAGTACTTC
many	TRBD1	TRBV25-1	TRBJ2-6	CASSYPGQGARGANVLTF	TGTGCCAGCAGTTACCCGGGACAGGGGGCGAGGGGGGCCAACGTCCTGACTTTC
many	TRBD1	TRBV11-2	TRBJ2-5	CASSLEFAGQGLQETQYF	TGTGCCAGCAGCTTAGAGTTTGCCGGACAGGGACTCCAGGAGACCCAGTACTTC
many	NA	TRBV28	TRBJ1-2	CASSLGGGLYGYTF	TGTGCCAGCAGTTTGGGTGGAGGGCTCTATGGCTACACCTTC
many	TRBD2	TRBV7-6	TRBJ2-3	CASSNLAGGPPADTQYF	TGTGCCAGCAGTAATCTAGCGGGAGGGCCCCCCGCAGATACGCAGTATTTT
many	NA	TRBV15	TRBJ2-1	CATSRQTGYDNEQFF	TGTGCCACCAGCAGACAAACGGGCTACGACAATGAGCAGTTCTTC
many	NA	TRBV3-1	TRBJ2-5	CASSQESRAEPQETQYF	TGTGCCAGCAGCCAAGAGAGTAGGGCGGAACCTCAAGAGACCCAGTACTTC
many	NA	TRBV12-3/TRBV12-4	TRBJ2-2	CASSQTENTGELFF	TGTGCCAGCAGTCAGACAGAAAACACCGGGGAGCTGTTTTTT
many	TRBD1	TRBV5-1	TRBJ2-1	CASMRTGGAYNEQFF	TGCGCCAGCATGCGGACAGGGGGCGCCTACAATGAGCAGTTCTTC
many	NA	TRBV12-3/TRBV12-4	TRBJ1-5	CASSLGSNQPQHF	TGTGCCAGCAGTCTTGGCAGCAATCAGCCCCAGCATTTT
NA	TRBD1	TRBV7-2	TRBJ1-6	CASSTQTGGDSPLHF	TGTGCCAGCAGCACCCAGACAGGGGGCGATTCACCCCTCCACTTT
many	TRBD2	TRBV28	TRBJ2-1	CASRDLAGDHNEQFF	TGTGCCAGCAGAGACCTAGCGGGGGACCACAATGAGCAGTTCTTC
many	TRBD2	TRBV4-3	TRBJ2-3	CASSLDGGADTQYF	TGCGCCAGCAGCCTCGACGGGGGGGCGGATACGCAGTATTTT
NA	NA	TRBV12-3/TRBV12-4	TRBJ2-1	CASSFAGYNEQFF	TGTGCCAGCAGTTTCGCAGGGTACAATGAGCAGTTCTTC
many	NA	TRBV12-3/TRBV12-4	TRBJ1-4	CASSLSVTSLFF	TGTGCCAGCAGTTTATCTGTCACGTCACTGTTTTTT
many	NA	TRBV6-1	TRBJ2-7	CASSTGDSWLYEQYF	TGTGCCAGCAGTACCGGCGACAGTTGGTTGTACGAGCAGTACTTC
many	TRBD1	TRBV20-1	TRBJ1-2	CSAPTGSPGGYTF	TGCAGTGCCCCGACAGGGTCGCCCGGTGGCTACACCTTC
many	NA	TRBV28	TRBJ2-7	CASRSGGGAYEQYF	TGTGCCAGCCGCTCGGGGGGCGGGGCCTACGAGCAGTACTTC
NA	NA	TRBV11-2	TRBJ2-1	CASRYSYNEQFF	TGTGCCAGCCGCTATTCCTACAATGAGCAGTTCTTC
many	TRBD2	TRBV5-4	TRBJ2-7	CASSLFTSGIVEQYF	TGTGCCAGCAGCTTGTTTACTAGCGGGATCGTCGAGCAGTACTTC
NA	NA	TRBV5-1	TRBJ2-5	CASSAYSEETQYF	TGCGCCAGCAGTGCCTACAGCGAAGAGACCCAGTACTTC
many	NA	TRBV7-9	TRBJ2-7	CASSLETDIHEQYF	TGTGCCAGCAGCTTAGAAACAGACATACACGAGCAGTACTTC
many	NA	TRBV6-2/TRBV6-3	TRBJ1-1	CATSTHRDMNTEAFF	TGTGCCACCAGCACCCACAGGGATATGAACACTGAAGCTTTCTTT
many	NA	TRBV28	TRBJ2-3	CASSLLGSRTDTQYF	TGTGCCAGCAGTTTATTGGGCAGCCGCACAGATACGCAGTATTTT
many	TRBD2	TRBV9	TRBJ2-7	CASSPGLAGTYEQYF	TGTGCCAGCAGCCCGGGACTAGCGGGAACCTACGAGCAGTACTTC
many	TRBD2	TRBV7-9	TRBJ2-7	CASSGAGLVSYEQYF	TGTGCCAGCAGCGGGGCGGGACTAGTATCCTACGAGCAGTACTTC